This entry is about one TCR beta chain. Amplification yielded TCR beta CDR3 regions, with RNA transcripts as the source. The HTBI set primed first-round TCR CDR3 RT-PCR. In TCRdb, the multiplex PCR reads were re-called with MiXCR into one record per CDR3 protein. The data contain some 800,000 distinct CDR3 sequences, around 39% of them singletons. V was pared by 5 bases and J by 8 bases, with 6 bases between. CDR1 and CDR2 (germline): SQVTM, ANQGSEA. The CDR3 totals 9 residues. The data originate from a study of T cells in Graves' hyperthyroidism and ophthalmopathy. The TCR was taken from a man younger than 35 with Graves' hyperthyroidism. The chain is built from TRBV29-1 and TRBJ2-5; no firm D call. The sample taken for sequencing was blood. The CDR3 sequence: CSVRATQYF. CDR3 sequence (DNA): TGCAGCGTTCGGGCCACCCAGTACTTC.